These T cell receptor beta chains were read from a single sample in a study of Graves' ophthalmopathy and Graves' hyperthyroidism. TCRdb processed the multiplex PCR reads anew with MiXCR; each CDR3 protein has one entry. Of about 740,000 distinct CDR3 sequences in the sample, about 44% are singletons; the top ten hold roughly 45%. The sample comprised peripheral blood. The receptor source for this set is an adult man with Graves' ophthalmopathy. Each CDR3 is given with its conserved first and last residue. D genes are given only for firm matches. Size tells how often a clone was seen (once, few, many) or the class of an expanded clone, and some rows leave it out.

J gene	V gene	D gene	clone size	CDR3 DNA	CDR3 protein
TRBJ1-3	TRBV2	NA	many	TGTGCCAGCAGTGTCGGGTCGGCAGAGAGAAACACCATATATTTT	CASSVGSAERNTIYF
TRBJ2-7	TRBV7-2	NA	few	TGTGCCAGCAGCTTAGCGAGACTTGGAAAGGGATCCTACGAGCAGTACTTC	CASSLARLGKGSYEQYF
TRBJ1-4	TRBV25-1	TRBD1	few	TGTGCCAGCAGTGAATATATGGGACAGAATGAAAAACTGTTTTTT	CASSEYMGQNEKLFF
TRBJ1-4	TRBV7-9	NA	many	TGTGCCAGCAGCTTAGCGGAGGCTAATGAAAAACTGTTTTTT	CASSLAEANEKLFF
TRBJ2-5	TRBV2	NA	NA	TGTGCCAGCGTTGATGGCAGGGGAGGAGAGACCCAGTACTTC	CASVDGRGGETQYF
TRBJ1-6	TRBV6-6	TRBD1	NA	TGTGCCAGCAGGGATCGGACAGGCCCTAATTCACCCCTCCACTTT	CASRDRTGPNSPLHF
TRBJ2-7	TRBV25-1	NA	few	TGTGCCAGCGACGGACGGGGAGCCTACGAGCAGTACTTC	CASDGRGAYEQYF
TRBJ1-1	TRBV19	NA	NA	TGTGCCAGTAGTGGTTTCGCCGGCACTGAAGCTTTCTTT	CASSGFAGTEAFF
TRBJ1-2	TRBV2	NA	NA	TGTGCCGGCAGTTTACCGACAGAGCCTAACTATGGCTACACCTTC	CAGSLPTEPNYGYTF
TRBJ1-5	TRBV2	TRBD1	NA	TGTGCCTGCAGTTCTTCCGGGACAGGGGATCAGCCCCAGCATTTT	CACSSSGTGDQPQHF
TRBJ2-2	TRBV20-1	TRBD2	few	TGCAGTGCTGAGACTAGCGGCGAGGAGGACGGGGAGCTGTTTTTT	CSAETSGEEDGELFF
TRBJ1-5	TRBV19	NA	few	TGTGCCAGTAGACGAACAGGAGGTTATAGCAATCAGCCCCAGCATTTT	CASRRTGGYSNQPQHF
TRBJ2-5	TRBV20-1	TRBD1	NA	TGCAGTGCAGTGGGACAGGGGGCGCGAGGGCAGCCCCAGTACTTC	CSAVGQGARGQPQYF
TRBJ2-7	TRBV7-9	NA	few	TGTGCCAGCAGCTTAGCCCTTACAGACTACGAGCAGTACTTC	CASSLALTDYEQYF
TRBJ2-7	TRBV20-1	NA	NA	TGCAGTGCTAGAGATTCGATGTATTCTACCTACGAGCAGTACTTC	CSARDSMYSTYEQYF
TRBJ1-1	TRBV7-9	NA	many	TGTGCCAGCAGCTTCCGGACGGATGAAGCTTTCTTT	CASSFRTDEAFF
TRBJ1-5	TRBV15	TRBD1	many	TGTGCCACCAGCAGAGAGTACAGGGGAAATCAGCCCCAGCATTTT	CATSREYRGNQPQHF
TRBJ2-5	TRBV7-9	NA	many	TGTGCCAGCAGCCCACGGACGGAAGAGACCCAGTACTTC	CASSPRTEETQYF
TRBJ2-7	TRBV7-2	TRBD1	NA	TGTGCCAGCAGCTTCCACATATCAACAGGGGGCGACGAGCAGTACTTC	CASSFHISTGGDEQYF
TRBJ1-2	TRBV10-3	NA	few	TGTGCCAGCATGGGTCTGGATGGCTACACCTTC	CASMGLDGYTF
TRBJ2-5	TRBV27	NA	NA	TGTGCCAGCAGTCCTTATCCAGGGGCTATGACGGAGACCCAGTACTTC	CASSPYPGAMTETQYF
TRBJ1-2	TRBV19	NA	many	TGTGCCAGTATCCTGCAGGGAGGTAGCGGCTACACCTTC	CASILQGGSGYTF
TRBJ1-2	TRBV29-1	NA	many	TGCAGCGTTGTTAGGCTTGTAGGGGAAGGCGATGGCTACACCTTC	CSVVRLVGEGDGYTF
TRBJ2-7	TRBV7-6	NA	few	TGTGCCAGCAGCTTAGCGGGAAGCTACGAGCAGTGCTTC	CASSLAGSYEQCF
TRBJ2-5	TRBV2	NA	few	TGTGCCAGCAGCCTGCCTAGTTCCAGGGTGCGAGAGACCCAGTACTTC	CASSLPSSRVRETQYF
TRBJ2-6	TRBV29-1	NA	NA	TGCAGCGTTGATGGGGGCAACGTCCTGACTTTC	CSVDGGNVLTF
TRBJ1-2	TRBV20-1	NA	many	TGCAGTGCTAGAGAAGGCGGACTCTATGGCTACACCTTC	CSAREGGLYGYTF
TRBJ1-4	TRBV15	NA	many	TGTGCCACCAGCAGAGATGATGGCGAAAAACTGTTTTTT	CATSRDDGEKLFF
TRBJ2-7	TRBV20-1	NA	few	TGCAGTGCTAGACCGACAGTGTACGAGCAGTACTTC	CSARPTVYEQYF
TRBJ1-1	TRBV6-1	NA	NA	TGTGCCAGCAGTGAGGCGCTGGATAACACTGAAGCTTTCTTT	CASSEALDNTEAFF
TRBJ2-7	TRBV5-1	NA	many	TGCGCCAGCAGCTTGGATGGGGGTTCCTACGAGCAGTACTTC	CASSLDGGSYEQYF
TRBJ2-5	TRBV7-8	NA	NA	TGTGCCAGCAGCTTAGGGACGTCCGCCGCTGAGACCCAGTACTTC	CASSLGTSAAETQYF
TRBJ1-1	TRBV7-9	NA	many	TGTGCCAGCAGCTCGACAGGAACTTCAATAGAAGCTTTCTTT	CASSSTGTSIEAFF
TRBJ2-7	TRBV19	TRBD1	few	TGTGCCAGTAGTCCTCGGACAGGGGGCGCCGGACTTGGATACGAGCAGTACTTC	CASSPRTGGAGLGYEQYF
TRBJ1-2	TRBV25-1	TRBD1	NA	TGTGCCAGCAGCCAAGATTTTAACAGGGGGCTCTATGGCTACACCTTC	CASSQDFNRGLYGYTF
TRBJ2-3	TRBV19	NA	NA	TGTGCCAGTACCGCGGGGGCGAGCACATATACGCAGTATTTT	CASTAGASTYTQYF
TRBJ2-5	TRBV3-1	NA	NA	TGTGCCAGCAGCCAAGATCCTAGAGGAGAGACCCAGTACTTC	CASSQDPRGETQYF
TRBJ2-3	TRBV24-1	TRBD1	NA	TGTGCCACCAGCGAACCCGGGACAGGGGGCACAGATACGCAGTATTTT	CATSEPGTGGTDTQYF
TRBJ2-2	TRBV25-1	NA	few	TGTGCCTGGAGCTTAGCCGGGAGCACCGGGGAGCTGTTTTTT	CAWSLAGSTGELFF
TRBJ1-4	TRBV25-1	NA	few	TGTGCCAGCAGTACCCGACAGGCAACTAATGAAAAACTGTTTTTT	CASSTRQATNEKLFF
TRBJ1-2	TRBV25-1	TRBD1	NA	TGTGCCAGCAGTTACAGGGGGCGAGAACACTATGGCTACACCTTC	CASSYRGREHYGYTF
TRBJ1-4	TRBV29-1	NA	many	TGCAGCGTTGCAGGGACTAATGAAAAACTGTTTTTT	CSVAGTNEKLFF
TRBJ2-6	TRBV19	TRBD1	NA	TGTGCCGGCCGGACAGGGGGGGTCTCTGGGGCCAACGTCCTGACTTTC	CAGRTGGVSGANVLTF
TRBJ2-2	TRBV11-1	NA	NA	TGTGCCAGCAGTTCCCGACTAGGGAGCACCGGGGAGCTGTTTTTT	CASSSRLGSTGELFF
TRBJ1-2	TRBV29-1	NA	NA	TGCAGCGTCGTCGGGGGGAATGGCTACACCTTC	CSVVGGNGYTF
TRBJ2-7	TRBV2	TRBD2	few	TGTGCCAGCAGCGGGGGGGATACGACATACGAGCAGTACTTC	CASSGGDTTYEQYF
TRBJ1-2	TRBV4-3	NA	few	TGCGCCAGCAGCCAAGAACGAGCCGTCTCTAACTATGGCTACACCTTC	CASSQERAVSNYGYTF
TRBJ2-2	TRBV11-2	NA	few	TGTGCCAGCAGCTCCAACCATAAGGAGCTGTTTTTT	CASSSNHKELFF
TRBJ1-1	TRBV5-1	NA	many	TGTGCCAGCAGCTTAGACGGGAGGAACACTGAAGCTTTCTTT	CASSLDGRNTEAFF
TRBJ1-2	TRBV2	NA	NA	TGTGCCAGCAGCCGAGGGATGATTGGCTACACCTTC	CASSRGMIGYTF
TRBJ1-1	TRBV20-1	NA	NA	TGCAGTGCCGACCGTGCGGTTAACACTGAAGCTTTCTTT	CSADRAVNTEAFF
TRBJ1-2	TRBV6-5	TRBD1	NA	TGTGCCAGCACTTCCGGAAGGGCGGACAGGCCCCCGTATGGCTACACCTTC	CASTSGRADRPPYGYTF
TRBJ2-5	TRBV20-1	NA	NA	TGCAGTGCTAGAGGGACGGACAGTTCGGGGAAGACCCAGTACTTC	CSARGTDSSGKTQYF
TRBJ2-7	TRBV7-2	NA	NA	TGTGCCAGCAGCTTAGCGGGATCATTCGAGCAGTACTTC	CASSLAGSFEQYF
TRBJ1-6	TRBV11-2	TRBD1	NA	TGTGCCAGCAGCAGAAGGACAGGGAGTTCACCCCTCCACTTT	CASSRRTGSSPLHF